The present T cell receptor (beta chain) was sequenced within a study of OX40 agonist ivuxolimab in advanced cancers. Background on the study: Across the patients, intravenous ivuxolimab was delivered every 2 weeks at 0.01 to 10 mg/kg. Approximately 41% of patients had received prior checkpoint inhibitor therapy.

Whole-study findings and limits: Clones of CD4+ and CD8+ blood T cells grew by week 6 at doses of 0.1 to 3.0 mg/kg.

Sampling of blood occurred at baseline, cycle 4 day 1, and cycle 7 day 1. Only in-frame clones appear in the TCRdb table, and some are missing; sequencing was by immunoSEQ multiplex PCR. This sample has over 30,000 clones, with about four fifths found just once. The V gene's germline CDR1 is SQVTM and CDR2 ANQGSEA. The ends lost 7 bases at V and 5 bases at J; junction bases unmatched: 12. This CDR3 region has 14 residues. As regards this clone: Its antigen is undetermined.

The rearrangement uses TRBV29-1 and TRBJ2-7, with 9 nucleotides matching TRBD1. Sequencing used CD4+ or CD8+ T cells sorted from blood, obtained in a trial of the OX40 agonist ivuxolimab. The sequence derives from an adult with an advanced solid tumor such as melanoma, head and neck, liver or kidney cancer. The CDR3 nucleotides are TGCAGCGCCAACGCATGGGACAGGGTAAACGAGCAGTACTTC. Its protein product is CSANAWDRVNEQYF.